This T cell receptor (beta chain) was obtained from a study of shared clonotypes between healthy human individuals (dated by TCRdb to about 2020). Broadly, across the study: A couple of women and a few men aged 18 to 49 years were included in the cohort. For each donor, three plates each were used for CD4 naive and CD4 memory, two plates were used for CD8 naive, and one plate was used for CD8 memory. To estimate repertoire size and how much clonotype sharing occurs between individuals, the study deeply sequenced the blood TCR repertoires of several healthy adults. Libraries were prepared and TCR repertoires were sequenced by different laboratories using diverse techniques, in order to increase sequencing depth and limit assay-specific biases. Each donor's leukapheresis produced roughly between roughly 0.85 and 9 billion PBMCs. Overall results and qualifications from the work: Rarefaction of sorted-subset datasets indicated incomplete sequencing despite the large sequencing depth. Naive subsets generally had larger estimated clonotype richness than memory subsets. Clonotypes shared by all four sorted-subset donors showed higher generation probabilities than non-shared clonotypes. Pairwise subsampling indicated that sequencing depth was expected to affect the degree of clonotype sharing among donors. Only blood was sampled, and tissue TCR repertoires likely differ from those in blood. The small number of donors limited the genetic and exposure-history diversity represented. Across a handful of donors, about 5.2% of naive CD4, approximately 3.6% of naive CD8, 2.3% of memory CD4, and 0.4% of memory CD8 clonotypes were shared.

Taken from cysteine to phenylalanine, the CDR3 has 14 residues. Just the 42-base CDR3 DNA is kept, in frame starting at base 1. The germline V gene yields SNHLY for CDR1 and FYNNEI for CDR2. The trim is 5 bases for V and 4 bases for J, with a gap of 11 bases between the germline ends. The donors were healthy, HIV-negative adults who had no recently reported acute infections or vaccinations. Only Caucasian adults living in Nashville, Tennessee, USA were represented among the donors. CD4+ T cells were enriched by magnetic negative selection, after which naive cells were positively selected on CD45RA and the negative fraction was taken as the memory subset. After blood collection by leukapheresis, PBMCs were isolated using Ficoll-Histopaque density gradient centrifugation and then cryopreserved in the vapor phase of liquid nitrogen. Purity and quantity of every magnetically sorted T cell population were checked by analytical flow cytometry. Genomic DNA was isolated from each sorted fraction and quantified by UV absorbance on a Nanodrop 2000c.

As to this clone: What this receptor recognizes is not known. Base qualities are not recorded, but no much larger clone differs from it by a single base.

Using the deep immunoSEQ assay, multiplex PCR amplified TCR CDR3 regions from genomic DNA. Extracted genomic DNA from each cell subset was distributed evenly across all wells of several immunoSEQ 96-well plates, and each plate was treated as a replicate. For sorted subsets, around 200 ng genomic DNA, equal to approximately 30,000 T cell genomes, was loaded into each replicate PCR. The purified libraries were quantified using a Qubit 3.0 fluorometer, sized with a Bioanalyzer 2100, and then quantified again using the KAPA Library Quantification kit. Each immunoSEQ 96-well plate was sequenced on its own single-read 150-cycle Illumina NextSeq 550 flow cell. As for how the authors treated the data: Because the immunoSEQ output included only junctional sequences and no quality scores, the filtering could not be the same as the filtering used for full-length reads. Sequences were annotated with PyIR, a Python wrapper for IgBLAST v1.9, and V/J genes and CDR3 were assigned using IMGT germline references. Reads with weak V/J assignments (E-value above 1e-6), missing CDR3, stop codons, out-of-frame junctions, or ambiguous translated residues were removed. V3J clonotypes were defined as sequences sharing an identical inferred V gene, J gene, and CDR3 amino acid sequence. To compute the percentage overlap between repertoires, the number of shared unique clonotypes was divided by the size of the smaller repertoire. RTK rarefaction, the Chao1 estimator, and Recon v2.1 estimates of unobserved clonotypes were used to assess repertoire richness. Generation probabilities were computed with OLGA for all TCRbeta clonotypes obtained by the gDNA method from a handful of donors. Here the immuneACCESS table is served through TCRdb, limited to in-frame sequences with V and J called. Missing clones are a known gap in these copies; in checked studies unresolved V genes cover under half, and the rest lacks a known reason. V, J and clone size were drawn from that table, and D and trimming were deduced from the DNA. The sample has over a million clones on record, around 97% of them singletons. Jointly, the top ten make up over 1% of the sample.

Sequencing was done on a sample of naive CD4+ T cells sorted from blood. This specimen's cell subset or site label, interpreted: CD45RA+ positively selected. The receptor was isolated from a man under 40 in good health. This chain is built from TRBV2 and TRBJ2-2; the D gene is not confidently resolved. The CDR3 protein sequence reads: CASSPRRTTGELFF. The bases read TGTGCCAGCAGTCCCCGACGGACCACCGGGGAGCTGTTTTTT. The reference TRBV2 and TRBJ2-2 proteins fill in what lies around the CDR3, so the full variable domain reads EPEVTQTPSHQVTQMGQEVILRCVPISNHLYFYWYRQILGQKVEFLVSFYNNEISEKSEIFDDQFSVERPDGSNFTLKIRSTKLEDSAMYFCASSPRRTTGELFFGEGSRLTVL.